Following are 24 T cell receptor beta chains from one sample sequenced in a study of CD8+ T cells in alopecia areata. RNA was extracted and reverse transcribed into cDNA as the sequencing template. Clones were sequenced by immunoSEQ multiplex PCR, and TCRdb holds only the in-frame ones, with some missing. The data show 20,000 or so clones, with none appearing a single time. The authors sorted pooled cutaneous lymph node cells using CD4, CD8alpha, NKG2D, NKG2ACE and other markers. Sequencing input: CD8+ T cells sorted from a lymph node. These TCRs come from a C3H/HeJ mouse with alopecia areata. Mouse MHC haplotype: H2-k.

Note on this clone: Gene names refer to mouse genes. The read is 4 residues too short to cover the CDR3 end, so that end is filled in from the germline J gene. This sequence joins TRBV19 and TRBJ2-4, with 10 bases fitting TRBD2. The germline gives CDR1 FNHDT, CDR2 SITEND (reference sequence). CDR3 length: 14 amino acids. CDR3 DNA (partial): TGTGCCAGCAGTATAGCTGGGGGGGCAAAC. This codes for CASSIAGGAN. The whole CDR3 sequence reads CASSIAGGANTLYF.

This clone was seen a handful of times. Here the gene names and germline are mouse. The part of the CDR3 DNA that was read is TGTGCCAGCACTCCGACATACGCAAACACA. Protein sequence: CASTPTYANT. The entire CDR3 is CASTPTYANTEVFF. The chain recombines TRBV19 with TRBJ1-1; D gene unclear. The read terminates 4 residues before the CDR3 end, so the remaining end is supplied by the germline J gene. The CDR3 is 14 amino acids. V lost 6 bases to trimming and J lost 0 bases, with 12 bases between them. Germline CDR1 FNHDT, CDR2 SITEND (reference sequence).

This clone was counted between two and nine times. TCRdb's protein does not match the DNA translation at residue 13; the protein provided is translated from the DNA. The gene names given are mouse names. The CDR3 goes on 3 residues after the read ends, and that part is filled in from the germline J gene. The gene calls are TRBV5 and TRBJ1-3; 8 bases line up with TRBD1. Germline CDR1 LGHNA, CDR2 YNLKQL (reference sequence). After removal of 4 bases from V and 0 bases from J, the junction contained 5 bases not matched to a gene. This CDR3 has 16 residues. The CDR3 DNA, read in part, is TGTGCCAGCAGCCCGGGGACAGGTCTTTCTGGAAATACG. It yields the protein CASSPGTGLSGNT. The entire CDR3 protein reads CASSPGTGLSGNTLYF.

In this sample, this clone turned up a few times. This sequence is one base from a far larger clone and is likely a read error. Mouse gene names apply. The part of the CDR3 DNA that was read is TGTGCCAGCAGCGCCGGGACAAACTATGCT. This codes for CASSAGTNYA. The complete CDR3 protein is CASSAGTNYAEQFF. The J gene is TRBJ2-1, the V gene TRBV19; a weak D match, TRBD1 (6 bases). The read falls 4 residues short of the CDR3 end, and the missing part is taken from the germline J gene. The V end was cut by 5 bases, the J end by 1 base, with 10 bases between. The CDR3 covers 14 residues. Germline V lookup: CDR1 FNHDT, CDR2 SITEND (reference sequence).

Concerning this clone itself: The genes and germline here are from mouse. The read comes to an end 4 residues before the CDR3 does, leaving the germline J gene to fill in the end. The rearrangement joins TRBV1 to TRBJ1-2, with a possible D match to TRBD1 (5 bases). The CDR3 is made up of 14 amino acids. The V and J ends lost 1 base and 4 bases respectively, with 10 bases between them. Per the germline V gene, CDR1 is NSQYPW and CDR2 is LRSPGD (reference sequence). CDR3 bases read: TGCACCTGCAGTGCAGTTGGGGGAAGCTCC. This sequence encodes CTCSAVGGSS. The entire CDR3 protein reads CTCSAVGGSSDYTF. Filled out from reference TRBV1 and TRBJ1-2, the complete variable domain reads VTLLEQNPRWRLVPRGQAVNLRCILKNSQYPWMSWYQQDLQKQLQWLFTLRSPGDKEVKSLPGADYLATRVTDTELRLQVANMSQGRTLYCTCSAVGGSSDYTFGSGTRLLVI.

Comments on this clone: Gene and germline names: mouse. The CDR3 region is CASTTGGDEQYF. The sequenced part of the CDR3 DNA is TGTGCTAGCACGACAGGGGGAGAT. The rearrangement links TRBV17 to TRBJ2-7; 9 bases line up with TRBD1. The read comes to an end 4 residues before the CDR3 does, leaving the germline J gene to fill in the end. The CDR3 totals 12 residues. Germline values: CDR1 MNHDT, CDR2 YYDKIL.

This clone was observed at least ten times. Gene names denote mouse genes. The chain's CDR3 is CASSPSQNTLYF. Partial CDR3 DNA: TGTGCCAGCAGTCCTAGTCAAAAC. The chain combines TRBV13-1 with TRBJ2-4; D remains unclear. The CDR3 end lies 4 residues beyond the end of the read and is filled in from the germline J gene. Germline CDR1 reads NSHNY; CDR2 reads SYGAGN. There are 12 residues in the CDR3. V shed 4 bases and J shed 0 bases, with 3 bases lying between them.

This clone came up many times. Gene names follow the mouse nomenclature. Read data end 4 residues before the CDR3 end; the end is taken from the germline J gene. The genes are TRBV13-1 and TRBJ1-2, with TRBD1 matching over 8 bases. V lost 0 bases and J lost 4; bases outside the gene matches: 5. Looked up from germline, CDR1 is NSHNY and CDR2 is SYGAGN. The CDR3 extends over 15 amino acids. CDR3 DNA (partial): TGTGCCAGCAGTGATGGGAACAGGGGGAGCTCC. It specifies CASSDGNRGSS. The entire CDR3 protein is CASSDGNRGSSDYTF.

Comments on this clone: The gene names here belong to mouse. This chain's CDR3 is CASTSHWGSQNTLYF. The CDR3 DNA, read in part, is TGTGCCAGCACCAGTCACTGGGGCTCTCAAAAC. The chain joins TRBV19 to TRBJ2-4; 7 bases fit TRBD2. The CDR3 end lies 4 residues beyond the end of the read and is filled in from the germline J gene. This CDR3 comprises 15 residues. Germline CDR1 and CDR2: FNHDT and SITEND (reference sequence). J lost 2 bases, V lost 6 bases, and 9 bases had no gene match. Together with reference TRBV19 and TRBJ2-4, the CDR3 gives the full variable domain: GGIITQTPKFLIGQEGQKLTLKCQQNFNHDTMYWYRQDSGKGLRLIYYSITENDLQKGDLSEGYDASREKKSSFSLTVTSAQKNEMAVFLCASTSHWGSQNTLYFGAGTRLSVL.

This clone was seen repeatedly, ten times or more. Germline and genes: mouse. The CDR3 sequence: CASSADWGGSSYEQYF. The CDR3 DNA, read in part, is TGTGCCAGCAGTGCGGACTGGGGGGGTAGCTCCTAT. V and J are TRBV13-3 and TRBJ2-7; 12 bases are a match to TRBD2. The sequenced fragment ends 4 residues before the CDR3 boundary, so the rest is inferred from the germline J gene. The CDR3 covers 16 residues. Germline assignment: CDR1 NNHDY and CDR2 SYVADS. V gave up 3 bases and J gave up 0 bases; unmatched junction bases: 4.

On this clone: The listed TCRdb protein conflicts with the DNA translation at residue 11, and the protein shown is translated directly from the DNA. Gene names refer to mouse genes. Sequencing ends 3 residues short of the CDR3 end; the germline J gene provides the rest. V usage is TRBV13-2 and J usage is TRBJ1-6, with D tentatively TRBD1 (6 bases). TRBJ1-6 is classed as an ORF, of uncertain function. Germline V gene data show CDR1 as NNHNN and CDR2 as SYGAGS (reference sequence). There are 14 residues in the CDR3. The V end was cut by 7 bases, the J end by 0 bases, with 8 bases between. CDR3 bases read: TGTGCCAGCAACAGGGATTCCTATAATTCGCCC. It encodes CASNRDSYNSP. In full, the CDR3 is CASNRDSYNSPLYF.

This clone was seen a handful of times. Mouse germline and gene names are used. Coverage ceases 4 residues before the CDR3 finishes, and the germline J gene fills in the end. The chain employs TRBV13-1 and TRBJ2-3; 12 bases line up with TRBD2. In germline, CDR1 is NSHNY, CDR2 SYGAGN. This CDR3 contains 16 residues. With V trimmed by 5 bases and J by 1 base, 5 bases remained unmatched. The part of the CDR3 DNA that was read is TGTGCCAGCAGCGACTGGGGGGGCGCCGGTGCAGAA. Translated, it gives CASSDWGGAGAE. The whole CDR3 sequence is CASSDWGGAGAETLYF.

The sample holds many counts of this clone. Gene names are the mouse ones. The read ends 4 residues early relative to the CDR3; the germline J gene fills the gap. The chain carries TRBV16 and TRBJ2-2, with D maybe TRBD1 (6 bases). Germline lookup yields CDR1 SGHSA and CDR2 FRNQAP. CDR3 length: 14 residues. Trimming removed 4 bases from V and 0 bases from J, with 6 bases in between. The CDR3 region is CASSWTANTGQLYF. The sequenced CDR3 bases are TGTGCAAGCAGCTGGACAGCAAACACCGGG.

This clone came up many times. Any gene name here is a mouse gene name. The read ends 4 residues shy of where the CDR3 ends; the end is completed using the germline J gene. V and J are TRBV13-3 and TRBJ2-5; 9 bases fit TRBD1. The length of the CDR3 is 16 residues. The V segment lost 5 bases and the J segment 0 bases; nucleotides outside the gene matches: 7. Germline-derived CDR1 and CDR2 are NNHDY and SYVADS. The covered CDR3 bases are TGTGCCAGCAGCCACCGGGACAGGGTTAACCAAGAC. This sequence encodes CASSHRDRVNQD. The CDR3 as a whole reads CASSHRDRVNQDTQYF.

This clone was found many times. Each gene name is a mouse one. The read gets to within 4 residues of the CDR3 end, and the germline J gene fills in the rest. This chain joins TRBV1 and TRBJ2-5; perhaps TRBD2 as D (5 bases). The CDR3 has 12 amino acids. The germline CDR1 and CDR2 sequences are NSQYPW and LRSPGD (reference sequence). The chain's CDR3 is CTCSALGDTQYF. CDR3 bases read: TGCACCTGCAGTGCACTGGGAGAC.

In its sample, this clone was seen a few times. Gene names are the mouse ones. The read falls 4 residues short of the CDR3 end, and the missing part is taken from the germline J gene. The chain combines TRBV17 with TRBJ2-1; perhaps TRBD1 as D (6 bases). Germline V lookup: CDR1 MNHDT, CDR2 YYDKIL. The V and J ends lost 7 bases and 0 bases respectively, with 10 bases between them. This CDR3 is built from 14 residues. The CDR3 here is CASTQDSNYAEQFF. The sequenced part of the CDR3 DNA is TGTGCTAGCACCCAGGACAGTAACTATGCT.

This clone was recorded at least ten times. All gene names here are mouse names. The CDR3 is cut off 4 residues early in the read; its end comes from the germline J gene. This chain uses TRBV13-3 with TRBJ2-5; D possibly corresponds to TRBD1 (5 bases). CDR1 is NNHDY, CDR2 SYVADS, per germline. The CDR3 is 14 residues long. V was trimmed by 2 bases and J by 2 bases, leaving 9 bases between them. CDR3 in amino acids: CASSEAGRQDTQYF. Partial CDR3 DNA: TGTGCCAGCAGTGAGGCAGGGCGCCAAGAC.

Notes on this clone: Gene names and germline refer to mouse. From the germline J gene comes the end of the CDR3, since the read stops 4 residues before it. The chain carries TRBV13-3 and TRBJ2-1; 8 bases fit TRBD1. The CDR3 runs 14 residues. From germline, CDR1 is NNHDY and CDR2 SYVADS. The sequenced CDR3 bases are TGTGCCAGCAGTGAGCAGGGGGCGGGGGCT. Its protein is CASSEQGAGA. The CDR3 as a whole reads CASSEQGAGAEQFF.

Details on this clone: Gene names and germline refer to mouse. The missing CDR3 end, 4 residues past where the read stops, is filled in from the germline J gene. The J gene is TRBJ2-4, the V gene TRBV13-1, with 10 bases that match TRBD2. Losses at the gene ends were 1 base for V and 0 bases for J; bases not matched to a gene: 5. Per germline, CDR1 NSHNY and CDR2 SYGAGN. This CDR3 is built from 17 residues. The CDR3 DNA, read in part, is TGTGCCAGCAGTGATCCGGGACTGGGGTTTAGTCAAAAC. Its translation: CASSDPGLGFSQN. The entire CDR3 sequence reads CASSDPGLGFSQNTLYF.

At least ten counts were recorded for this clone. Any gene name here is a mouse gene name. The sequence runs out 4 residues before the end of the CDR3; the remainder is reconstructed from the germline J gene. The chain uses TRBV19 and TRBJ2-1; tentative D call: TRBD1 (5 bases). CDR3 size: 13 residues. The ends were cut back, 4 bases at V and 1 base at J, with 6 bases in the middle. Germline loops: CDR1 FNHDT, CDR2 SITEND (reference sequence). The sequenced CDR3 bases are TGTGCCAGCAGTGGACAAAACTATGCT. Its translation is CASSGQNYA. The complete CDR3 sequence is CASSGQNYAEQFF.

This clone was recorded many times. Any gene name here is a mouse gene name. The CDR3 goes on 4 residues after the read ends, and that part is filled in from the germline J gene. The rearrangement uses TRBV1 and TRBJ2-5; 12 bases match TRBD1. CDR3 length equals 15 residues. The germline V gene encodes CDR1 NSQYPW and CDR2 LRSPGD (reference sequence). Partial CDR3 DNA: TGCACCTGCAGTGACGGGGACAGGGGGCTGGAC. It specifies CTCSDGDRGLD. The CDR3 reads in full as CTCSDGDRGLDTQYF.

Notes on this clone: The genes and germline here are from mouse. The sequence runs out 4 residues before the end of the CDR3; the remainder is reconstructed from the germline J gene. V gene TRBV13-2 combines with J gene TRBJ1-1; TRBD1 is a possible D gene (5 bases). CDR1 and CDR2 from the germline V gene are NNHNN and SYGAGS (reference sequence). V lost 3 bases, J lost 0 bases, and 9 bases lay in between. The CDR3 sequence is 14 residues long. The CDR3 loop reads CASGGGLANTEVFF. Incomplete CDR3 DNA: TGTGCCAGCGGTGGGGGACTGGCAAACACA.

This clone has just a few counts. The database protein in TCRdb disagrees with the DNA translation at residue 13; the sequence shown here was translated from the DNA. Genes here carry mouse names. The DNA ends 3 residues before the CDR3 does, and the rest of the CDR3 is filled in from the germline J gene. The chain is built from TRBV13-1 and TRBJ1-6; tentative D call: TRBD1 (6 bases). TRBJ1-6 is reported as an ORF; its role is uncertain. CDR3 length equals 16 residues. Trimming shortened V by 0 bases and J by 1 base, and 8 bases separated the two germline ends. CDR1 NSHNY and CDR2 SYGAGN come from the germline V gene. Incomplete CDR3 DNA: TGTGCCAGCAGTGATGAGGACAGATCCTATAATTCGCCC. It yields the protein CASSDEDRSYNSP. The entire CDR3 is CASSDEDRSYNSPLYF.

This clone was seen many times. Mouse names are used for the genes. The CDR3 goes on 4 residues after the read ends, and that part is filled in from the germline J gene. V and J are TRBV13-3 and TRBJ2-3; 9 nucleotides line up with TRBD1. The CDR3 extends over 17 amino acids. V shed 3 bases and J 0 bases; nucleotides not matched to a gene: 8. CDR1 NNHDY and CDR2 SYVADS come from the germline V gene. The CDR3 protein is CASSGPGQGASAETLYF. The sequenced CDR3 bases are TGTGCCAGCAGTGGGCCGGGACAGGGAGCTAGTGCAGAA.